Reported below is one T cell receptor beta chain. Its antigen is unknown. There are 15 residues in the CDR3. Per the germline V gene, CDR1 is LNHDA and CDR2 is SQIVND (reference sequence). Trimming took 6 bases from V and 8 from J; bases not matched to a gene: 13. The record originates from a study of T cells in localized non-small cell lung cancer. Study findings and constraints: Uninvolved adjacent lung, not tumor, had the highest T cell clonality. The study detected a median roughly 61 of the top 100 tumor clones in adjacent lung.

Sequenced by immunoSEQ multiplex PCR; TCRdb stores in-frame clones only, minus some. The sample yields 75,000 to 95,000 clones, about 91% seen once. The input for sequencing was peripheral blood, taken before any cancer treatment. The V call is TRBV19, the J call TRBJ1-2; 9 bases match TRBD1. The TCR originated in a man aged 40-75 years with stage I squamous cell lung carcinoma. CDR3 sequence (DNA): TGTGCCAGTAGCCTAAATTTGGACAGGGGCAGAGGCTACACCTTC. Translation gives CASSLNLDRGRGYTF.